Following are 11 T cell receptor beta chains from one sample sequenced in a study of blood T cells in healthy people across ages. For the second PCR, which ran for roughly 6 to 12 cycles, a sample-barcoded 5' primer and a J-beta primer mix were used. One entry per CDR3 protein results from TCRdb running MiXCR on the 5' RACE reads. The repertoire consists of 1,500,000 or so distinct CDR3 sequences, with 42% occurring once and the leading ten covering about 4%. Sequencing input: blood. The receptors were sampled from a woman younger than 35 in good health.

Only a few counts were recorded for this clonotype. V usage is TRBV7-8 and J usage is TRBJ2-3; D is unclear. V lost 6 bases and J lost 1, with 11 bases in between. The germline V gene has CDR1 SGHVS and CDR2 FQNEAQ. The CDR3 has 14 residues. The CDR3 DNA reads TGTGCCAGCAGTCCGGGTTATGGCACAGATACGCAGTATTTT. It is translated as CASSPGYGTDTQYF.

This clonotype came up a few times. The chain carries TRBV5-1 and TRBJ2-3; D is perhaps TRBD1 or TRBD2 (6 bases each). CDR3 length: 15 residues. The germline V gene encodes CDR1 SGHRS and CDR2 YFSETQ. V lost 2 bases, J lost 2 bases, and 12 bases lay in between. The CDR3, as DNA: TGCGCCAGCAGCTTTCCGGGGGCGATCACAGATACGCAGTATTTT. Its protein is CASSFPGAITDTQYF.

Remarks on this clonotype: Compared with germline, one end of the junction differs, possibly owing to a read error. V is TRBV7-2 and J is TRBJ1-5; TRBD1 might be the D (6 bases). Germline CDR1 and CDR2: SGHTA and FQGNSA. This CDR3 is built from 16 residues. As DNA, the CDR3 is TGCGCCAGCAGCTGGGCGGGGGCTTCAATTCAGCAGCCCCAGCATTTT. Its protein is CASSWAGASIQQPQHF.

V is TRBV5-1 and J is TRBJ1-1; TRBD1 matches 7 bases. CDR1 is SGHRS and CDR2 is YFSETQ in the germline V gene. The CDR3 extends over 15 amino acids. Losses at the gene ends were 4 bases for V and 6 bases for J; bases not matched to a gene: 12. In DNA, the CDR3 is TGCGCCAGCAGCCGTATCCGACAGGGTAAGCCTGAAGCTTTCTTT. Its protein product is CASSRIRQGKPEAFF.

V and J are TRBV20-1 and TRBJ2-1, with D perhaps TRBD1 or TRBD2 (6 bases each). The length of the CDR3 is 15 residues. Germline CDR1 reads DFQATT; CDR2 reads SNEGSKA (reference sequence). Trimming left V 4 bases short and J 0 bases short, with 13 bases between. The CDR3: CSAKGGKSSYNEQFF. The CDR3 nucleotides read TGCAGTGCTAAGGGGGGTAAGAGCTCCTACAATGAGCAGTTCTTC.

The chain uses TRBV29-1 and TRBJ1-1; no clear D gene. Trimming shortened V by 4 bases and J by 3 bases, and 12 bases separated the two germline ends. The germline CDR1 and CDR2 sequences are SQVTM and ANQGSEA. The CDR3 spans 13 residues. This CDR3 is CSVVPQRDTEAFF. Written as DNA, the CDR3 is TGCAGCGTTGTCCCCCAGCGAGACACTGAAGCTTTCTTT.

V usage is TRBV7-2 and J usage is TRBJ2-5; 8 bases match TRBD2. V gave up 2 bases and J gave up 7 bases; unmatched junction bases: 3. Germline values: CDR1 SGHTA, CDR2 FQGNSA. CDR3 length: 13 residues. CDR3 sequence (DNA): TGTGCCAGCAGCTTACTCAGCGGGGGGACCCAGTACTTC. Protein sequence: CASSLLSGGTQYF.

This clonotype was detected only a few times. The rearrangement links TRBV12-3 or TRBV12-4 to TRBJ2-7; the D gene is possibly TRBD1 (5 bases). CDR3 size: 14 residues. The ends were cut back, 7 bases at V and 0 bases at J, with 13 bases in the middle. The CDR3 DNA is TGTGCCAGCACCTCTGGGCAGGGCTCCTACGAGCAGTACTTC. This sequence encodes CASTSGQGSYEQYF.

V gene TRBV7-9 combines with J gene TRBJ2-2, with D hard to call. Germline-derived CDR1 and CDR2 are SEHNR and FQNEAQ (reference sequence). This CDR3 spans 14 amino acids. V was clipped by 8 bases and J by 4 bases, with 14 bases between them. The CDR3 loop is CASCDDMSTGELFF. CDR3 coding DNA: TGTGCCAGCTGCGACGACATGAGCACCGGGGAGCTGTTTTTT.

The chain carries TRBV21-1 and TRBJ1-1; the listed D gene, TRBD1, was not tested against the DNA. TRBV21-1 has pseudogene status. This CDR3 comprises 16 residues. The CDR3 reads CASNKDRQAMNTEAFF. The CDR3 DNA is TGTGCCAGCAACAAAGATCGACAGGCCATGAACACTGAAGCTTTCTTT.

The V call is TRBV20-1, the J call TRBJ2-2, with a weak D call TRBD1 (5 bases). The germline V gene has CDR1 DFQATT and CDR2 SNEGSKA (reference sequence). CDR3 length equals 15 residues. Trimming took off 3 bases at V and 1 base at J, with 12 bases between the two ends. The CDR3 DNA reads as TGCAGTGCTAGTGTCGTGACAGTGAACACCGGGGAGCTGTTTTTT. It is translated as CSASVVTVNTGELFF.